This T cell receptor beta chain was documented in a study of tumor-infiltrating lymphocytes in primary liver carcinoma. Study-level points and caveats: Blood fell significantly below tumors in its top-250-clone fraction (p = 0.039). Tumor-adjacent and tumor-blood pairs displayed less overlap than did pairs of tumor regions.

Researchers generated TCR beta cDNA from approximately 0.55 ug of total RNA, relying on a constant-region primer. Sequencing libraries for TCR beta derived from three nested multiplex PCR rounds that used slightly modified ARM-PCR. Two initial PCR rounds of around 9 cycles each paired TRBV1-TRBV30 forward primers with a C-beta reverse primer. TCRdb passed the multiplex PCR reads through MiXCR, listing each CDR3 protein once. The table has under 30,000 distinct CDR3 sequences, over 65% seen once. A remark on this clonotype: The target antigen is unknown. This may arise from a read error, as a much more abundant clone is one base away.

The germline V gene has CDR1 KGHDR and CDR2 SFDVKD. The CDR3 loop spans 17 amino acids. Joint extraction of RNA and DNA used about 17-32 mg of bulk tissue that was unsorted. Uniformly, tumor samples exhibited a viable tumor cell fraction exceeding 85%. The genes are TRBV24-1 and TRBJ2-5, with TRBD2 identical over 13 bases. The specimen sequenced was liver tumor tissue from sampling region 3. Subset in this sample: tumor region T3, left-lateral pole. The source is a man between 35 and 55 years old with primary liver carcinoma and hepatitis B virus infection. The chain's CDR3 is CATSDSGTSGAQETQHF. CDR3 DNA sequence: TGTGCCACCAGTGATTCGGGGACTAGCGGGGCTCAAGAGACCCAGCACTTC.